These T cell receptor beta chains were read from a single sample in a study of shared clonotypes between healthy human individuals. The table came from immunoSEQ multiplex PCR; TCRdb's copy has only in-frame clones and leaves some out. The sample lists approximately 2.1 million clones; over 90% were seen once. What was sequenced was naive CD4+ T cells from PBMCs. These receptor sequences come from a man aged 18 to 29 in good health. Some clones in this sample may be carry-over from other donors' samples. CDR3s include the opening cysteine and the closing phenylalanine or tryptophan. D genes are given only for firm matches. Rows may omit the clone size; those that give it use once, few, many or a size class.

clone_size	v_call	d_call	j_call	cdr3_nt	cdr3_aa
.	TRBV5-1	TRBD2	TRBJ2-7	TGCGCCAGCAGCTTGGCTAGCGGGCACATCTACGAGCAGTACTTC	CASSLASGHIYEQYF
.	TRBV21-1	.	TRBJ2-3	TGTGCCAGCAGCACGATGGGACTAGCGGAATCAGATACGCAGTATTTT	CASSTMGLAESDTQYF
.	TRBV15	.	TRBJ2-7	TGTGCCACCAGCAGAGCACTTACCTCCTACGAGCAGTACTTC	CATSRALTSYEQYF
.	TRBV7-3	TRBD2	TRBJ2-1	TGTGCCAGCAGCTTATTCCCAGCGGGACTCACCAATGAGCAGTTCTTC	CASSLFPAGLTNEQFF
.	TRBV30	TRBD1	TRBJ1-3	TGTGCCTGGAGCGGAGGGACAGGCTCTGGAAACACCATATATTTT	CAWSGGTGSGNTIYF
.	TRBV2	TRBD2	TRBJ2-1	TGTGCCAGCACTAGAGCGGGAGGGTCGTTCGAGCAGTTCTTC	CASTRAGGSFEQFF
.	TRBV7-6	.	TRBJ2-2	TGTGCCAGCAGCTTAGCTTCTGCGGGAACGAACACCGGGGAGCTGTTTTTT	CASSLASAGTNTGELFF
once	TRBV9	.	TRBJ2-3	TGTGCCAGCAGCCACAAAGGGGGGGCTTACACAGATACGCAGTATTTT	CASSHKGGAYTDTQYF
.	TRBV6-6	.	TRBJ1-2	TGTGCCAGCAGTTATGGGTTCCCGGAGGCTAACTATGGCTACACCTTC	CASSYGFPEANYGYTF
.	TRBV30	TRBD1	TRBJ1-2	TGTGCCTGGAGTCGAGGACAGGGGGCGGGCTATGGCTACACCTTC	CAWSRGQGAGYGYTF